The T cell receptor beta chain described here comes from a study of cytomegalovirus exposure and HLA in healthy donors. As to this clone: Its antigen is not identified.

Overall study results and limits: A later analysis linked some 17,000 TCR beta sequences to HLA alleles at 0.05 false discovery rate.

CDR3 length: 13 amino acids. With 8 bases removed from V and 2 bases from J, the gap between germline ends came to 10 bases. CDR1 is MNHNS, CDR2 SASEGT, per germline. The PCR was carried out with 60 Vbeta primers and 13 Jbeta primers. TCRdb's table, derived via immunoSEQ multiplex PCR, lists solely in-frame clones and lacks some. The sample yields about 100,000 clones, roughly 70% seen once. Each donor was healthy, and each was a bone marrow donor. Though nominally healthy at sampling, donors likely had unrecorded immune exposures. The sequencing input was PBMCs. This receptor was taken from a man aged 40-49 years in good health and CMV-seropositive. This chain joins TRBV6-1 and TRBJ2-1, with no clear D. Here the CDR3 reads CASGDGAYNEQFF. CDR3 in DNA: TGTGCCAGCGGAGATGGCGCCTACAATGAGCAGTTCTTC.